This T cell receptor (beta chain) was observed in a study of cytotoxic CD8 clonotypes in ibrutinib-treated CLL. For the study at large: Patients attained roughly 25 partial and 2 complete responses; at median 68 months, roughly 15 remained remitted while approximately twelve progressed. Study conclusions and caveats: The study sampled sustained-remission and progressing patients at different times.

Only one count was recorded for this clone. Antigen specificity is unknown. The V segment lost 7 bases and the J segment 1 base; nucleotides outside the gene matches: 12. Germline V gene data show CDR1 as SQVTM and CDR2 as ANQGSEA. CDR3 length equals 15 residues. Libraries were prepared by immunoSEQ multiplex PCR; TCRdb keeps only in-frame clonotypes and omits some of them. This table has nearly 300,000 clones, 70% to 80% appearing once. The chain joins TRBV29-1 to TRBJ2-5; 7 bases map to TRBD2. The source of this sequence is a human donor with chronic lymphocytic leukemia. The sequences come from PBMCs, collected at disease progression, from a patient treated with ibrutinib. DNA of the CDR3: TGCAGCGGATTGGGGGGAGCGGGGACCCAAGAGACCCAGTACTTC. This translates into CSGLGGAGTQETQYF.